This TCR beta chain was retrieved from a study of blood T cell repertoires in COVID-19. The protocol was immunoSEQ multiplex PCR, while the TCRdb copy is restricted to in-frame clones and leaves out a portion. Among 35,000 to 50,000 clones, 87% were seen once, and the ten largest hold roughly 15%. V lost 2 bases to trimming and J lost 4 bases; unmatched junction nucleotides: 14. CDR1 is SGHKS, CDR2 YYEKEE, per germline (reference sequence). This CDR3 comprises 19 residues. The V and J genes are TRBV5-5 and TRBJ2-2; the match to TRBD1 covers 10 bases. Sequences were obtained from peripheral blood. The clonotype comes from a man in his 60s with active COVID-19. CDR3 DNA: TGTGCCAGCAGCTTTTATGGGAACGACAGGGGGCTTTTCACCGGGGAGCTGTTTTTT. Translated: CASSFYGNDRGLFTGELFF.